This passage covers 15 T cell receptor beta chains from one sample sequenced in a study of regulatory T cells in long-lasting Graves disease. Time point denoted: persistent/refractory GD, antithyroid drugs over 5 years with positive TRAb. The authors made the TCR library using RNA they extracted from PBMCs. Library construction for TCR beta used iRepertoire HTBI primers and Arm-PCR of CDR3 regions. Using its own MiXCR run on the multiplex PCR reads, TCRdb lists one record per CDR3 protein. The data hold around 400,000 distinct CDR3 sequences, with roughly 24% observed a single time. The source was peripheral blood mononuclear cells (PBMCs), collected when the disease was refractory, from a patient treated with antithyroid drugs. The source is a woman between 40 and 50 years old with Graves disease.

Many counts were recorded for this clonotype. The V call is TRBV27, the J call TRBJ2-2; TRBD2 matches at 12 bases. V dropped 5 bases and J dropped 10; count of bases not matched to a gene: 5. Germline CDR1 and CDR2: MNHEY and SMNVEV (reference sequence). CDR3 size: 14 residues. CDR3 in amino acids: CASSPGLAGMELFF. CDR3 bases: TGTGCCAGCAGTCCAGGACTAGCGGGAATGGAGCTGTTTTTT.

This clonotype has ten or more counts. This rearrangement joins TRBV2 to TRBJ2-5; tentatively, D is TRBD1 (5 bases). The length of the CDR3 is 11 residues. Germline loops: CDR1 SNHLY, CDR2 FYNNEI. Here the CDR3 DNA reads TGTTCGACAGCAGCCTATGAGACCCAGTACTTC. This translates into CSTAAYETQYF.

The chain carries TRBV7-9 and TRBJ2-7; a possible D gene is TRBD1 (6 bases). CDR1 is SEHNR, CDR2 FQNEAQ, per germline (reference sequence). Trimming left V 5 bases short and J 2 bases short, with 13 bases between. This CDR3 contains 14 residues. The CDR3 here is CASSPLTGPYEQYF. CDR3 DNA sequence: TGTGCCAGCAGCCCCCTGACAGGCCCCTACGAGCAGTACTTC.

This clonotype was picked up many times. The chain links TRBV28 to TRBJ1-5; no firm D call. Germline values: CDR1 MDHEN, CDR2 SYDVKM. The CDR3 consists of 12 residues. Trimming took 9 bases from V and 6 from J, leaving 12 bases between them. CDR3 nucleotide sequence: TGTGCCAGTGGGTTGTTTTCTCAGCCCCAGCATTTT. Protein: CASGLFSQPQHF.

The table lists this clonotype with many counts. The chain employs TRBV12-3 or TRBV12-4 and TRBJ2-4; 9 bases align to TRBD1. The CDR3 runs 12 residues. With V trimmed by 6 bases and J by 7 bases, 1 base remained unmatched. The CDR3 DNA reads TGTGCCAGCAGCACAGGGGGCAACATTCAGTACTTC. As protein: CASSTGGNIQYF.

The rearrangement links TRBV3-1 to TRBJ2-3, with D possibly being TRBD2 (5 bases). The CDR3 extends over 15 amino acids. The ends were cut back, 8 bases at V and 1 base at J, with 16 bases in the middle. The germline gives CDR1 LGHDT, CDR2 YNNKEL (reference sequence). The CDR3 sequence: CASSYLTGGTDTQYF. CDR3 in DNA: TGTGCCAGCTCCTATCTGACCGGGGGCACAGATACGCAGTATTTT.

The sample holds a few counts of this clonotype. V is TRBV5-1 and J is TRBJ1-1; D not certain. Trimming cost V 2 bases and J 3 bases, with 8 bases left between them. The germline gives CDR1 SGHRS, CDR2 YFSETQ. The CDR3 extends over 13 amino acids. This CDR3 is CASSFRPDTEAFF. CDR3 DNA: TGCGCCAGCAGCTTCCGGCCGGACACTGAAGCTTTCTTT. The variable domain in full, completed from reference TRBV5-1 and TRBJ1-1, reads KAGVTQTPRYLIKTRGQQVTLSCSPISGHRSVSWYQQTPGQGLQFLFEYFSETQRNKGNFPGRFSGRQFSNSRSEMNVSTLELGDSALYLCASSFRPDTEAFFGQGTRLTVV.

This clonotype turned up a few times. This chain links TRBV14 with TRBJ1-4; D is uncertain. This CDR3 has 12 amino acids. Germline CDR1 and CDR2: SGHDN and FVKESK. The V and J ends lost 0 bases and 10 bases respectively, with 6 bases between them. The CDR3 here is CASSQESGKLFF. For the CDR3, the DNA is TGTGCCAGCAGCCAAGAATCTGGAAAACTGTTTTTT.

Comments on this clonotype: At one of its ends the junction is not consistent with the germline gene, which may arise from a read error. The CDR3 sequence is CASSSTGTGNSPPHF. The CDR3 coding sequence is TGTGCCAGCAGTTCTACCGGGACAGGAAATTCACCCCCCCACTTT. The chain employs TRBV6-5 and TRBJ1-6; 8 nucleotides align to TRBD1. The CDR3 length is 15 residues. Germline V CDR1 and CDR2: MNHEY, SVGAGI.

This clonotype was found many times. The genes are TRBV6-1 and TRBJ2-5; no clear D gene. This CDR3 comprises 11 residues. V shed 6 bases and J shed 4 bases, with 6 bases lying between them. The germline CDR1 and CDR2 sequences are MNHNS and SASEGT. The CDR3 DNA follows: TGTGCCAGCAGCCACCTAGAGACCCAGTACTTC. Its translation is CASSHLETQYF.

About this clonotype: A much larger clone lies one base from this, so it may be a read error. The chain links TRBV7-8 to TRBJ2-7; 13 bases are a match to TRBD2. The germline CDR1 and CDR2 sequences are SGHVS and FQNEAQ. This CDR3 has 17 amino acids. CDR3 coding DNA: TGTGCCAGCAGCCGGACTAGCGGGAGTGGGGGCTCCTACCAGCAGTACTTC. Protein: CASSRTSGSGGSYQQYF.

This clonotype was recorded many times. This sequence joins TRBV28 and TRBJ1-5; D is unclear. The V end lost 7 bases, the J end lost 2 bases, and 12 bases lay between the germline ends. CDR1 and CDR2 (germline): MDHEN, SYDVKM. The CDR3 is made up of 14 amino acids. The CDR3 nucleotides are TGTGCCAGCAACCGCCTCCGCCGCAATCAGCCCCAGCATTTT. Residues: CASNRLRRNQPQHF.

Note on this clonotype: Only one base separates this from a far larger clonotype, so it likely reflects a read error. The chain recombines TRBV14 with TRBJ1-1, with 8 bases identical to TRBD1. CDR3 length: 16 amino acids. Germline V gives CDR1 SGHDN, CDR2 FVKESK. CDR3 protein: CDSSQMTGDLNTEAFF. The CDR3 nucleotides are TGTGACAGCAGCCAGATGACAGGGGACCTGAACACTGAAGCTTTCTTT. The whole variable domain, filled in from reference TRBV14 and TRBJ1-1, reads EAGVTQFPSHSVIEKGQTVTLRCDPISGHDNLYWYRRVMGKEIKFLLHFVKESKQDESGMPNNRFLAERTGGTYSTLKVQPAELEDSGVYFCDSSQMTGDLNTEAFFGQGTRLTVV.

This clonotype was detected only a few times. This chain joins TRBV18 and TRBJ2-5; 9 nucleotides agree with TRBD1. With V trimmed by 3 bases and J by 3 bases, 5 bases remained unmatched. The CDR3 consists of 15 residues. The germline V gene encodes CDR1 KGHSH and CDR2 LQKENI. CDR3 sequence (DNA): TGTGCCAGCTCACCGTGGACAGGGGTCAAAGAGACCCAGTACTTC. Its translation: CASSPWTGVKETQYF.

Only a few counts were recorded for this clonotype. The V and J genes are TRBV5-1 and TRBJ1-1; 7 nucleotides align to TRBD1. The junction had 3 bases not matched to a gene; V was cut back by 0 bases and J by 7 bases. This CDR3 is 13 amino acids long. The germline gives CDR1 SGHRS, CDR2 YFSETQ. The CDR3: CASSLEGGGEAFF. CDR3 nucleotides: TGCGCCAGCAGCTTGGAAGGGGGCGGTGAAGCTTTCTTT.